The rows below give T cell receptor beta chains drawn from one sample of a study of T-cell reconstitution after alpha-beta-depleted transplantation in children. In TCRdb, the PCR reads were re-called with MiXCR into one record per CDR3 protein. Of some 840,000 distinct CDR3 sequences in the sample, roughly 16% are singletons; the top ten hold approximately 4.5%. The starting material was PBMCs, mostly from graft donor cells, obtained 360 days after TCRalphabeta/CD19-depleted stem cell transplant. The receptors were gathered from a male patient between 5 and 17 years old who had a stem cell transplant for acute lymphoblastic leukemia, so the T cells may come from the graft donor. CDR3s leave out the opening cysteine and the closing phenylalanine or tryptophan.

CDR3aa: ASSLDHGELF
v_gene: TRBV11-3

CDR3aa: ASSSMSPDTQY
v_gene: TRBV28

CDR3aa: SVLPRDTNSYEQY
v_gene: TRBV29-1

CDR3aa: AISEGQGGQPQH
v_gene: TRBV10-3

CDR3aa: ASSSTSGVNIQY
v_gene: TRBV13

CDR3aa: ASSLGLDTQY
v_gene: TRBV7-8

CDR3aa: ASSQGLAGIWGGQY
v_gene: TRBV3-1

CDR3aa: SVNGHIGEQY
v_gene: TRBV29-1

CDR3aa: ASSLNLAVPSGANVLT
v_gene: TRBV7-3

CDR3aa: ASSSGGVAGTGELF
v_gene: TRBV11-2

CDR3aa: ASSLAPFYEQF
v_gene: TRBV12-3/TRBV12-4

CDR3aa: ASSYSSEPADTQY
v_gene: TRBV6-5

CDR3aa: SARAAHSSGRRRSYNEQF
v_gene: TRBV20-1

CDR3aa: AISERGTNEKLF
v_gene: TRBV10-3

CDR3aa: ASSPDRGPYGYT
v_gene: TRBV27

CDR3aa: ASTDLGQGISDEQF
v_gene: TRBV19

CDR3aa: ASSSSRQARLSSITGELF
v_gene: TRBV12-3/TRBV12-4

CDR3aa: ASSSGQGGYQETQY
v_gene: TRBV13

CDR3aa: ASSVGTGDLYEQY
v_gene: TRBV9

CDR3aa: ASSFVSYYEQY
v_gene: TRBV28

CDR3aa: SARDLAVNEQF
v_gene: TRBV20-1

CDR3aa: SASASGSLETQY
v_gene: TRBV20-1

CDR3aa: ASVRGWGNQPQH
v_gene: TRBV6-1

CDR3aa: ASSLGLGIPTDTQY
v_gene: TRBV12-3/TRBV12-4

CDR3aa: ASSLSIGVEQF
v_gene: TRBV27

CDR3aa: SVVSVAKNIQY
v_gene: TRBV29-1

CDR3aa: ATSDFKGNEQF
v_gene: TRBV24-1

CDR3aa: SVETVGHHGYT
v_gene: TRBV29-1

CDR3aa: ASSPPAERTDTQY
v_gene: TRBV12-3/TRBV12-4

CDR3aa: ASRMQQGGGNEQY
v_gene: TRBV5-1

CDR3aa: SAKPGPNNYGYT
v_gene: TRBV20-1

CDR3aa: ASGQVTGELF
v_gene: TRBV5-1

CDR3aa: ASSSPSPSRENFNEQF
v_gene: TRBV7-9

CDR3aa: ASSLYILNTEAF
v_gene: TRBV5-1

CDR3aa: ASATSGSFNEQF
v_gene: TRBV5-1

CDR3aa: ASSPDGLQDTQY
v_gene: TRBV6-1

CDR3aa: ASSSSSGSGFTNEQF
v_gene: TRBV11-3

CDR3aa: ASSLVGAAGEQY
v_gene: TRBV7-9

CDR3aa: ATSRDLPGNSPLH
v_gene: TRBV15

CDR3aa: ASSRDSPDLEQY
v_gene: TRBV12-3/TRBV12-4

CDR3aa: SAPSGLALSGELF
v_gene: TRBV20-1

CDR3aa: ATSSLGALGEQY
v_gene: TRBV27

CDR3aa: SATGQGGETQY
v_gene: TRBV20-1

CDR3aa: ASSLQNRVYEQY
v_gene: TRBV11-2

CDR3aa: ASSQLRSYEQY
v_gene: TRBV4-2

CDR3aa: SVERGTGETQY
v_gene: TRBV29-1

CDR3aa: SAKPGPDTQY
v_gene: TRBV20-1

CDR3aa: ASSATSASSYNEQF
v_gene: TRBV7-9

CDR3aa: ASSLPGQSFYGYT
v_gene: TRBV7-6